This T cell receptor (beta chain) derives from a study of CD4 T cells in relation to SARS-CoV-2 and coronaviruses. Looked up from germline, CDR1 is MDHEN and CDR2 is SYDVKM. The CDR3 runs 15 residues. V lost 4 bases and J lost 0; bases outside the gene matches: 5. The method was immunoSEQ multiplex PCR; TCRdb's version includes in-frame clones alone and lacks a portion of them. This table holds about 38,000 clones, around four fifths found once. With regard to this clone: Its antigen remains unidentified.

Study findings and constraints: No donor gave both pre-pandemic and post-infection samples.

CD4 enrichment then naive enrichment separated naive from memory CD4+ cells. Sequencing input: memory CD4+ T cells from PBMCs, cultured in vitro. V usage is TRBV28 and J usage is TRBJ1-1; TRBD1 matches at 7 bases. This TCR came from an adult with COVID-19. Written as DNA, the CDR3 is TGTGCCAGCAGTTCACGACAGGGTATGAACACTGAAGCTTTCTTT. This encodes CASSSRQGMNTEAFF.